This TCR beta chain was captured by sequencing in a study of resident and recirculating memory T cells in vitiligo. The CDR3 spans 16 residues. V was clipped by 10 bases and J by 7 bases; unmatched bases: 16. Germline-derived CDR1 and CDR2 are SGHVS and FQNEAQ. Profiling relied on immunoSEQ multiplex PCR, and the TCRdb table lists in-frame clones only, not all of them. The sample yields 75,000 to 85,000 clones, roughly nine tenths seen once. No vitiligo treatment was given during the prior three months. The TCR sequence derives from a male donor with vitiligo. Source material: blood. This chain connects TRBV7-8 to TRBJ2-2; 9 nucleotides match TRBD2. The CDR3 reads CAIRAGTSFFSGELFF. In nucleotides, the CDR3 is TGTGCCATCAGGGCCGGGACTAGCTTTTTTAGCGGGGAGCTGTTTTTT.